A single sample is the source of the 8 T cell receptor beta chains below, sequenced in a study of beta chain features in type 1 diabetes (dated by TCRdb to 2017 to 2018). The library was generated by the immunoSEQ multiplex PCR assay. The entire amount of isolated RNA was reverse transcribed using the High Capacity cDNA Reverse Transcription Kit, so the sequenced TCRB transcripts were expressed ones. Entries here come from immuneACCESS through TCRdb and include only in-frame sequences with V and J called. Some clones fail to appear in such tables; in the studies checked, an unresolved V gene covers under half of the shortfall, and the cause of the remainder is unknown. This sample gives hundreds of thousands of clones in total; around an eighth of them show up just once. 0.03% to 0.045% of the sample is held by the ten biggest clonotypes. Study-wide findings and limitations: In all four CD4+ subsets, TCRB CDR3 length was moderately but significantly shorter in type 1 diabetes patients.

Their target antigens are unknown. The sequenced material came from naive CD4+ T cells from blood. The sample's cell subset or site label, in plain terms: true naive CD4+ T cells. The receptor set was obtained from a man younger than 35 with type 1 diabetes.

The chain links TRBV6-5 to TRBJ1-1; D remains ambiguous. Trimming stripped 7 bases from V and 4 bases from J, with 13 bases between. This CDR3 spans 13 amino acids. CDR1 and CDR2 from the germline V gene are MNHEY and SVGAGI. The CDR3 sequence: CASTLREGTEAFF. CDR3 nucleotides: TGTGCCAGCACCCTCCGGGAGGGCACTGAAGCTTTCTTT.

This clone appeared a few times. The rearrangement links TRBV25-1 to TRBJ2-6; D is possibly TRBD1 or TRBD2 (5 bases each). Germline CDR1 and CDR2: MGHDK and SYGVNS. V was pared by 5 bases and J by 6 bases, with 8 bases between. This CDR3 spans 13 amino acids. The CDR3 is CASSRGEANVLTF. The DNA for the CDR3 is TGTGCCAGCAGTAGAGGGGAGGCCAACGTCCTGACTTTC.

The chain couples TRBV11-2 to TRBJ2-1, with 11 bases fitting TRBD2. Germline V lookup: CDR1 SGHAT, CDR2 FQNNGV. J lost 2 bases, V lost 6 bases, and 3 bases had no gene match. The CDR3 consists of 15 residues. The CDR3 loop reads CASRFSGRAYNEQFF. CDR3 nucleotides: TGTGCCAGCAGATTTAGCGGGAGGGCCTACAATGAGCAGTTCTTC.

This sequence joins TRBV9 and TRBJ2-6; 10 nucleotides line up with TRBD1. Germline V gives CDR1 SGDLS, CDR2 YYNGEE. The CDR3 runs to 18 residues. The junction had 8 bases not matched to a gene; V was cut back by 3 bases and J by 2 bases. The CDR3 region has the DNA TGTGCCAGCAGCGACCGACAGGGGGCAATGGCTGGGGCCAACGTCCTGACTTTC. The encoded protein is CASSDRQGAMAGANVLTF.

This clone has a handful of counts. The chain joins TRBV10-3 to TRBJ2-5; weak D call: TRBD1 (5 bases). The length of the CDR3 is 14 residues. The germline V and J ends were trimmed by 6 bases and 2 bases, with 13 bases remaining between them. The germline gives CDR1 ENHRY, CDR2 SYGVKD. This CDR3 reads CAISKTDGQETQYF. The CDR3 DNA sequence: TGTGCCATCAGCAAGACAGATGGGCAAGAGACCCAGTACTTC.

This clone came up a few times. The chain combines TRBV19 with TRBJ2-4, with 10 positions matching TRBD1. The CDR3 contains 18 residues. Trimming cost V 5 bases and J 0 bases; bases outside gene matches: 10. Germline CDR1 LNHDA, CDR2 SQIVND (reference sequence). The CDR3 loop is CASSSWTGGGVAKNIQYF. The CDR3 region has the DNA TGTGCCAGTAGTTCCTGGACAGGGGGTGGTGTAGCCAAAAACATTCAGTACTTC.

The rearrangement uses TRBV7-2 and TRBJ2-3, with a tentative D call TRBD2 (5 bases). Trimming took 5 bases from V and 1 from J, leaving 13 bases between them. The CDR3 is made up of 15 amino acids. Germline CDR1 reads SGHTA; CDR2 reads FQGNSA. The CDR3 nucleotides are TGTGCCAGCAGCCCCTTGAGGGTAGGCACAGATACGCAGTATTTT. Encoded protein: CASSPLRVGTDTQYF.

V is TRBV9 and J is TRBJ2-7; 7 bases align to TRBD1. This CDR3 comprises 14 residues. Germline values: CDR1 SGDLS, CDR2 YYNGEE. J lost 4 bases, V lost 4 bases, and 8 bases had no gene match. The CDR3 DNA sequence: TGTGCCAGCAGCTCCGGGACAGTCGAATACGAGCAGTACTTC. Its protein product is CASSSGTVEYEQYF.